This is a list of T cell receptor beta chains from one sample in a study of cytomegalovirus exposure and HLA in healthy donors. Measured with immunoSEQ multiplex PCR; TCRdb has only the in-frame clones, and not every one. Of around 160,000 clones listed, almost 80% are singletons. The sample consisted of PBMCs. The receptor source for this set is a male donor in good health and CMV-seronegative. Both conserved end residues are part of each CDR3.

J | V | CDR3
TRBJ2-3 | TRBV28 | CASSLYGREGDTQYF
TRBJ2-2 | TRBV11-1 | CASSLAGTRLNTGELFF
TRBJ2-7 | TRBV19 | CASSTGTGGYEQYF
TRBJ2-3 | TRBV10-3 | CAISEGTPASTDTQYF
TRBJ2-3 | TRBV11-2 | CASSLVASGRATDTQYF
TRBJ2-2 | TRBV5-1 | CASSGRSPGGRSTGELFF
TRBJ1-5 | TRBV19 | CASMKGHLNQPQHF
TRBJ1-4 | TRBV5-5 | CASRVPTLSSGEKLFF
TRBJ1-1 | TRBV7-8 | CASSLALEGTEAFF
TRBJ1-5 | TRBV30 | CAWRKQENQPQHF
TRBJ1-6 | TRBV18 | CASSPQEGNSPLHF
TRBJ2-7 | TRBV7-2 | CASSSSSVGEQYF
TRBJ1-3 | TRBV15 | CATSTSGNTIYF